These 30 T cell receptor beta chains share one sample of origin, sequenced in a study of graft-versus-host responses after intestinal transplantation. These receptors are not linked to any known antigen. TCRdb's copy holds only in-frame clones and misses some; the assay was immunoSEQ multiplex PCR. The table records about 100,000 clones, roughly nine tenths of them present only once. Sequences were derived from unstimulated CD4+ T cells sorted from spleen or lymph node cells, sampled before intestinal transplant. These receptors all stem from a human donor who received an intestinal transplant.

This chain uses TRBV7-9 with TRBJ2-7; 8 bases fit TRBD1. V was clipped by 3 bases and J by 2 bases; unmatched bases: 9. This CDR3 is 16 amino acids long. In germline, CDR1 is SEHNR, CDR2 FQNEAQ (reference sequence). CDR3 sequence reads: CASSFDDRGPPYEQYF. For the CDR3, the DNA is TGTGCCAGCAGCTTCGATGACAGGGGCCCACCCTACGAGCAGTACTTC.

This rearrangement joins TRBV6-1 to TRBJ2-4; D is possibly TRBD2 (7 bases). Germline V lookup: CDR1 MNHNS, CDR2 SASEGT. The CDR3 has 13 amino acids. Trimming removed 6 bases from V and 16 bases from J, with 22 bases in between. CDR3 region: CASRDSGAPLAYF. The CDR3 region has the DNA TGTGCCAGCAGGGACAGCGGGGCGCCGTTAGCATACTTC.

The chain employs TRBV19 and TRBJ1-3; D ambiguous. Trimming removed 8 bases at V and 11 bases at J, with 13 bases between. CDR3 length: 11 residues. Germline values: CDR1 LNHDA, CDR2 SQIVND (reference sequence). The CDR3 DNA sequence: TGTGCCAGTGACGGCGAGGGTGCCATATATTTT. Its protein product is CASDGEGAIYF.

The chain combines TRBV19 with TRBJ1-5; possibly TRBD1 for D (6 bases). V lost 5 bases and J 5 bases, leaving 16 bases between the germline ends. In germline, CDR1 is LNHDA, CDR2 SQIVND (reference sequence). The CDR3 runs to 15 residues. The CDR3 spells CASSSEQGAHQPQHF. As DNA, the CDR3 is TGTGCCAGTAGTTCGGAACAGGGAGCCCATCAGCCCCAGCATTTT.

This clone was observed a handful of times. The J gene is TRBJ1-2, the V gene TRBV28, with a weak D call TRBD1 (5 bases). The CDR3 sequence is 14 residues long. Per germline, CDR1 MDHEN and CDR2 SYDVKM. The V end was cut by 3 bases, the J end by 2 bases, with 10 bases between. The CDR3 protein is CASSLWDGNYGYTF. The CDR3 DNA is TGTGCCAGCAGTTTGTGGGACGGCAACTATGGCTACACCTTC.

The J gene is TRBJ1-5, the V gene TRBV6-5; D unclear. The CDR3 is 13 residues long. The germline gives CDR1 MNHEY, CDR2 SVGAGI. V was trimmed by 7 bases and J by 3 bases, leaving 10 bases between them. CDR3 residues: CASTSGVNQPQHF. CDR3 sequence (DNA): TGTGCCAGCACCTCCGGGGTCAATCAGCCCCAGCATTTT.

This sequence joins TRBV5-8 and TRBJ2-7; D is unclear. The CDR3 has 14 amino acids. V was clipped by 4 bases and J by 2 bases, with 13 bases between them. The V gene's germline CDR1 is SGHTS and CDR2 YDEGEE. CDR3 in amino acids: CASSPDGGAYEQYF. CDR3 coding DNA: TGTGCCAGCAGCCCGGACGGCGGAGCCTACGAGCAGTACTTC.

This clone was seen a few times. The rearrangement links TRBV11-2 to TRBJ1-1; D gene uncertain. The CDR3 is 16 amino acids. Germline loops: CDR1 SGHAT, CDR2 FQNNGV. V was trimmed by 3 bases and J by 2 bases, leaving 16 bases between them. The CDR3, as DNA: TGTGCCAGCAGCTTTCCGGGTTCCCCAAGAAACACTGAAGCTTTCTTT. Amino acids: CASSFPGSPRNTEAFF.

There are a few counts of this clone. This chain joins TRBV28 and TRBJ1-6; D not certain. Germline loops: CDR1 MDHEN, CDR2 SYDVKM. The CDR3 sequence is 14 residues long. V lost 7 bases and J lost 6, with 13 bases in between. CDR3 amino acids: CASTVSDLNSPLHF. CDR3 bases: TGTGCCAGCACCGTCTCGGACCTTAATTCACCCCTCCACTTT.

This clone is a singleton in its sample. V gene TRBV7-9 combines with J gene TRBJ1-5; D gene ambiguous. Trimming shortened V by 1 base and J by 3 bases, and 4 bases separated the two germline ends. Germline CDR1 reads SEHNR; CDR2 reads FQNEAQ (reference sequence). The CDR3 contains 13 residues. The CDR3 DNA is TGTGCCAGCAGCTTAGACATCAATCAGCCCCAGCATTTT. It yields the protein CASSLDINQPQHF.

The rearrangement uses TRBV27 and TRBJ1-5; a possible D gene is TRBD1 (5 bases). V dropped 3 bases and J dropped 7 bases, with 13 bases sitting between them. CDR1 is MNHEY and CDR2 is SMNVEV in the germline V gene (reference sequence). The CDR3 loop spans 14 amino acids. DNA of the CDR3: TGTGCCAGCAGTTTCGGGCAGGGAACGCAGCCCCAGCATTTT. It encodes CASSFGQGTQPQHF.

The chain employs TRBV2 and TRBJ1-3; TRBD1 aligns across 8 bases. After removal of 4 bases from V and 2 bases from J, the junction contained 25 bases not matched to a gene. The germline V gene encodes CDR1 SNHLY and CDR2 FYNNEI. This CDR3 comprises 22 residues. The CDR3 bases are TGTGCCAGCAGTGGAGAGAGGGGTGCCAGGGGGCGAAGTTCCCTCCCTGGAAACACCATATATTTT. Its protein is CASSGERGARGRSSLPGNTIYF.

The chain employs TRBV4-1 and TRBJ2-1; 13 bases match TRBD2. V dropped 2 bases and J dropped 4; count of bases not matched to a gene: 5. From germline, CDR1 is MGHRA and CDR2 YSYEKL. This CDR3 contains 17 residues. CDR3 nucleotide sequence: TGCGCCAGCAGCCAACGGACTAGCGGGAGACCATACAATGAGCAGTTCTTC. Protein: CASSQRTSGRPYNEQFF.

This sequence joins TRBV7-2 and TRBJ1-5; possible D gene TRBD1, 6 bases. The V gene lost 1 base and the J gene lost 5 bases, with 15 bases spanning the gap. The CDR3 has 16 residues. Germline V CDR1 and CDR2: SGHTA, FQGNSA. CDR3 bases: TGTGCCAGCAGCTTAGATCGGGGACAAAAGCATCAGCCCCAGCATTTT. The encoded protein is CASSLDRGQKHQPQHF.

V gene TRBV5-1 combines with J gene TRBJ2-2, with D hard to call. This CDR3 is 15 amino acids long. Germline assignment: CDR1 SGHRS and CDR2 YFSETQ. V shed 0 bases and J shed 1 base, with 7 bases lying between them. The CDR3 protein is CASSLEAENTGELFF. CDR3 bases: TGCGCCAGCAGCTTGGAGGCGGAGAACACCGGGGAGCTGTTTTTT.

V and J are TRBV5-6 and TRBJ1-4; D not resolved. The ends were cut back, 3 bases at V and 5 bases at J, with 11 bases in the middle. This CDR3 has 14 amino acids. Germline values: CDR1 SGHDT, CDR2 YYEEEE. CDR3 nucleotides: TGTGCCAGCAGCTCGTGGGCCGCCAATGAAAAACTGTTTTTT. Its protein product is CASSSWAANEKLFF.

V is TRBV29-1 and J is TRBJ2-6, with a weak D call TRBD1 (6 bases). Trimming removed 5 bases at V and 0 bases at J, with 8 bases between. The CDR3 contains 14 residues. CDR1 is SQVTM and CDR2 is ANQGSEA in the germline V gene. The CDR3 DNA sequence: TGCAGCGTTACAGGGAGCTCTGGGGCCAACGTCCTGACTTTC. Translating it yields CSVTGSSGANVLTF.

The chain carries TRBV28 and TRBJ2-7, with D unresolved. Per the germline V gene, CDR1 is MDHEN and CDR2 is SYDVKM. This CDR3 spans 13 amino acids. Deletions cut 7 bases from V and 1 base from J, with 11 bases between. CDR3 coding DNA: TGTGCCAGCATCTCTAGGAGTTCCTACGAGCAGTACTTC. Translated: CASISRSSYEQYF. Supplemented by reference TRBV28 and TRBJ2-7, the full variable domain reads DVKVTQSSRYLVKRTGEKVFLECVQDMDHENMFWYRQDPGLGLRLIYFSYDVKMKEKGDIPEGYSVSREKKERFSLILESASTNQTSMYLCASISRSSYEQYFGPGTRLTVT.

V gene TRBV25-1 combines with J gene TRBJ1-1; 7 bases are shared with TRBD1. This CDR3 comprises 14 residues. V lost 7 bases to trimming and J lost 0 bases; unmatched junction nucleotides: 5. Per the germline V gene, CDR1 is MGHDK and CDR2 is SYGVNS. This CDR3 is CASTPTGMNTEAFF. The CDR3 DNA sequence: TGTGCCAGCACCCCGACAGGGATGAACACTGAAGCTTTCTTT.

This clone was observed a single time. The rearrangement joins TRBV2 to TRBJ2-1; 15 nucleotides line up with TRBD2. Per the germline V gene, CDR1 is SNHLY and CDR2 is FYNNEI. The CDR3 loop spans 18 amino acids. V lost 6 bases to trimming and J lost 1 base; unmatched junction nucleotides: 7. The CDR3 spells CASSRGLAGGASYNEQFF. In DNA form, the CDR3 reads TGTGCCAGCAGCAGGGGACTAGCGGGAGGTGCATCCTACAATGAGCAGTTCTTC.

The gene calls are TRBV5-1 and TRBJ2-1; D unresolved. V was cut by 1 base and J by 2 bases, with 7 bases left in between. The CDR3 runs to 14 residues. CDR1 SGHRS and CDR2 YFSETQ come from the germline V gene. The CDR3 coding sequence is TGCGCCAGCAGCTTGAGCGTTACCTACAATGAGCAGTTCTTC. Encoded protein: CASSLSVTYNEQFF.

The CDR3 spells CASSLTSGRQFF. The CDR3 DNA is TGTGCCAGCAGCTTAACCAGCGGTCGGCAGTTCTTC. The V gene is TRBV7-3, the J gene TRBJ2-1; possibly TRBD2 for D (5 bases). The CDR3 sequence is 12 residues long. Trimming pared 0 bases from V and 12 bases from J, leaving 9 bases between. Germline values: CDR1 SGHTA, CDR2 FQGTGA. Complete variable domain (other parts from reference TRBV7-3 and TRBJ2-1): GAGVSQTPSNKVTEKGKYVELRCDPISGHTALYWYRQSLGQGPEFLIYFQGTGAADDSGLPNDRFFAVRPEGSVSTLKIQRTERGDSAVYLCASSLTSGRQFFGPGTRLTVL.

The chain couples TRBV5-4 to TRBJ1-2; the match to TRBD1 covers 10 bases. Germline CDR1 reads SGHNT; CDR2 reads YYREEE (reference sequence). V was clipped by 4 bases and J by 2 bases; unmatched bases: 5. The CDR3 is 15 residues long. CDR3 in amino acids: CASSVRDRGNYGYTF. The CDR3 DNA sequence: TGTGCCAGCAGCGTCCGGGACAGGGGAAACTATGGCTACACCTTC.

The V and J genes are TRBV1 and TRBJ2-3; TRBD2 was called by the table and not checked on the DNA. TRBV1 is tagged as a pseudogene. This CDR3 spans 20 amino acids. In DNA, the CDR3 is TGCACCAGCAGCCCGGGACTAGCGGGGGGGCCCCCCACTTATAAAGATACGCAGTATTTT. The encoded protein is CTSSPGLAGGPPTYKDTQYF.

The chain employs TRBV29-1 and TRBJ2-7; TRBD1 is a possible D gene (6 bases). This CDR3 comprises 14 residues. V shed 0 bases and J shed 7 bases, with 16 bases lying between them. Germline V CDR1 and CDR2: SQVTM, ANQGSEA. The CDR3 reads CSVEDPYRESEQYF. CDR3 in DNA: TGCAGCGTTGAAGATCCGTACAGGGAGTCGGAGCAGTACTTC.

This rearrangement joins TRBV5-4 to TRBJ2-5, with D hard to call. The J call may be in error: the DNA end matches TRBJ2-7 better. Per the germline V gene, CDR1 is SGHNT and CDR2 is YYREEE (reference sequence). The CDR3 contains 14 residues. This CDR3 is CASSLMHNSYEQYF. In DNA, the CDR3 is TGTGCCAGCAGCTTGATGCATAACTCCTACGAGCAGTACTTC.

This clone was seen a single time. The J gene is TRBJ2-3, the V gene TRBV6-5, with 9 bases fitting TRBD1. The CDR3 spans 16 residues. In germline, CDR1 is MNHEY, CDR2 SVGAGI. The V gene end was trimmed by 4 bases and the J gene end by 0 bases; junction bases not matched to a gene: 5. The CDR3 nucleotides are TGTGCCAGCAGTTTTACAGGGGGCCGGAGCACAGATACGCAGTATTTT. It encodes CASSFTGGRSTDTQYF.

V is TRBV2 and J is TRBJ2-2; possibly TRBD2 for D (5 bases). Germline CDR1 is SNHLY and CDR2 is FYNNEI. V was cut by 6 bases and J by 5 bases, with 13 bases left in between. CDR3 length: 14 residues. DNA for the CDR3: TGTGCCAGCAGGAGGGAACTACCGACCGGGGAGCTGTTTTTT. Translated: CASRRELPTGELFF.

The chain uses TRBV7-5 and TRBJ2-3; the table's D call TRBD1 went unverified against the DNA. TRBV7-5 corresponds to a pseudogene. CDR3 length: 14 amino acids. The CDR3 DNA sequence: TGTGTCAGAAGCTTGACAGGGGGCACAGATACGCAGTATTTT. Its protein product is CVRSLTGGTDTQYF.

The V and J genes are TRBV6-1 and TRBJ2-5; the D is unclear. The V and J ends lost 1 base and 6 bases respectively, with 12 bases between them. CDR3 length equals 14 residues. Per germline, CDR1 MNHNS and CDR2 SASEGT. DNA of the CDR3: TGTGCCAGCAGTGAAGTAAGGTTCCTCCAGACCCAGTACTTC. Translation gives CASSEVRFLQTQYF.